The 2 T cell receptor beta chains below were found in one sample sequenced in a study of T cells in Graves' hyperthyroidism and ophthalmopathy. Amplified TCR beta CDR3 regions derived from RNA transcripts. HTBI primers were employed in a first-round RT-PCR of the TCR CDR3. TCRdb re-called the multiplex PCR reads with MiXCR, one entry per CDR3 protein. The data contain some 510,000 distinct CDR3 sequences, more than 20% of them seen just once; the ten biggest clones take up around 27%. The source material was blood. These receptors all come from a man between 18 and 29 years old with Graves' hyperthyroidism.

This clonotype was observed many times. The chain joins TRBV12-3 or TRBV12-4 to TRBJ2-7; no clear D. The CDR3 contains 14 residues. V shed 3 bases and J shed 4 bases, with 13 bases lying between them. The CDR3 DNA reads TGTGCCAGCAGTTTCTCGGGCACCCCATACGAGCAGTACTTC. It translates to CASSFSGTPYEQYF.

This clonotype has only a few counts. A much larger clone differs from this one at a single base, so this may be a read error. V is TRBV7-9 and J is TRBJ2-7; 12 bases are a match to TRBD2. J gave up 0 bases and V 5 bases, and 2 bases lay outside the gene matches. Per germline, CDR1 SEHNR and CDR2 FQNEAQ (reference sequence). The CDR3 contains 15 residues. The CDR3 protein is CASSASGGVSYEQYF. The CDR3 DNA sequence: TGTGCCAGCAGCGCTAGCGGGGGGGTCTCCTACGAGCAGTACTTC.